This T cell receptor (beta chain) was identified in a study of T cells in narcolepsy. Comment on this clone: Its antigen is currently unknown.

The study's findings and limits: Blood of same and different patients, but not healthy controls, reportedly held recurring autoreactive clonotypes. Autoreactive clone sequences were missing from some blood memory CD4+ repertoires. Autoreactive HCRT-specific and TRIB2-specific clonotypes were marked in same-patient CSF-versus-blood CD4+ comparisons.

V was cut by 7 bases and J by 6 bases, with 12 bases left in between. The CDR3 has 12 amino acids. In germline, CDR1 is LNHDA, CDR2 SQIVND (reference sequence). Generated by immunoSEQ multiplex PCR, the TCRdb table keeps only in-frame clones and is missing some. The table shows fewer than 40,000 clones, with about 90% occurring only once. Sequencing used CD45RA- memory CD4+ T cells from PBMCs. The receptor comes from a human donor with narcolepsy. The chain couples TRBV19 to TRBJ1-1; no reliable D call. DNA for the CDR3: TGTGCCAGTATCCGACATGGGGCTGAAGCTTTCTTT. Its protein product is CASIRHGAEAFF.